These 26 T cell receptor beta chains share one sample of origin, sequenced in a study of PD-L1 blockade in urothelial cancer. Regarding time point: pretreatment peripheral blood. Assay used: immunoSEQ multiplex PCR; TCRdb lists only in-frame clones, some missing. This sample carries tens of thousands of clones, around 84% of them seen once, and the ten largest clones take around 15%. The sequencing used PBMCs, collected around atezolizumab (anti-PD-L1) treatment. All receptors derive from a man in his 60s with urothelial cancer.

V usage is TRBV5-1 and J usage is TRBJ2-1; perhaps TRBD2 as D (5 bases). Deletions cut 4 bases from V and 0 bases from J, with 11 bases between. CDR3 length equals 15 residues. The germline V gene encodes CDR1 SGHRS and CDR2 YFSETQ. The CDR3 here is CASSREDFSYNEQFF. CDR3 coding DNA: TGCGCCAGCAGCCGTGAGGACTTCTCCTACAATGAGCAGTTCTTC.

V gene TRBV6-1 combines with J gene TRBJ1-2; a weak D match, TRBD1 (6 bases). The V end lost 5 bases, the J end lost 2 bases, and 15 bases lay between the germline ends. The CDR3 is made up of 15 amino acids. Germline V gene lookup returns CDR1 MNHNS and CDR2 SASEGT. In DNA form, the CDR3 reads TGTGCCAGCAGTAGGACAGTTCGGACCAACTATGGCTACACCTTC. It yields the protein CASSRTVRTNYGYTF.

V and J are TRBV21-1 and TRBJ2-3; whether TRBD1, the table's D call, matches the DNA was not checked. TRBV21-1 is a pseudogene. This CDR3 has 13 amino acids. The CDR3 here is CASSPRQGDTQYF. The CDR3 bases are TGTGCCAGCAGCCCCCGACAGGGGGATACGCAGTATTTT.

V gene TRBV5-1 combines with J gene TRBJ1-4; tentative D call: TRBD1 (6 bases). The CDR3 runs 15 residues. The V end lost 0 bases, the J end lost 6 bases, and 12 bases lay between the germline ends. CDR1 is SGHRS, CDR2 YFSETQ, per germline. The CDR3 reads CASSLGGRKDEKLFF. For the CDR3, the DNA is TGCGCCAGCAGCTTGGGGGGGCGGAAGGATGAAAAACTGTTTTTT.

The CDR3 coding sequence is TGTGCCAGTACAAGCGGGAGGGCCCGGGCAGATACGCAGTATTTT. Translation gives CASTSGRARADTQYF. This chain connects TRBV19 to TRBJ2-3; 10 positions agree with TRBD2. V lost 7 bases, J lost 4 bases, and 8 bases stayed unmatched. The germline V gene has CDR1 LNHDA and CDR2 SQIVND (reference sequence). The CDR3 has 15 residues.

V gene TRBV7-2 combines with J gene TRBJ2-7; TRBD1 aligns across 8 bases. J lost 2 bases, V lost 2 bases, and 5 bases had no gene match. CDR3 length equals 15 residues. Germline V gene data show CDR1 as SGHTA and CDR2 as FQGNSA. For the CDR3, the DNA is TGTGCCAGCAGCTTAATGGGACAGGTTACCTACGAGCAGTACTTC. This sequence encodes CASSLMGQVTYEQYF.

The chain couples TRBV5-4 to TRBJ2-2, with TRBD2 identical over 12 bases. CDR3 length equals 17 residues. Per germline, CDR1 SGHNT and CDR2 YYREEE (reference sequence). V was pared by 5 bases and J by 0 bases, with 5 bases of the junction left unmatched. The CDR3 protein is CASRTSGGPANTGELFF. DNA for the CDR3: TGTGCCAGCAGGACTAGCGGGGGCCCCGCGAACACCGGGGAGCTGTTTTTT.

The V call is TRBV4-1, the J call TRBJ1-1, with unresolved D. CDR3 length: 15 amino acids. CDR1 and CDR2 from the germline V gene are MGHRA and YSYEKL. V was clipped by 0 bases and J by 11 bases, with 19 bases between them. DNA for the CDR3: TGCGCCAGCAGCCAAGAAGGCACGAGTGGGAGAGGGGCTTTCTTT. It translates to CASSQEGTSGRGAFF.

V gene TRBV29-1 combines with J gene TRBJ1-1, with D tentatively TRBD1 (6 bases). The CDR3 covers 14 residues. The germline V and J ends were trimmed by 6 bases and 5 bases, with 19 bases remaining between them. Looked up from germline, CDR1 is SQVTM and CDR2 is ANQGSEA. In DNA form, the CDR3 reads TGCAGCGTCGGACAACAGGGAATAAAGACTGAAGCTTTCTTT. As protein: CSVGQQGIKTEAFF.

This chain joins TRBV9 and TRBJ2-7; D not resolved. Germline loops: CDR1 SGDLS, CDR2 YYNGEE. The ends were cut back, 0 bases at V and 0 bases at J, with 16 bases in the middle. CDR3 size: 17 residues. CDR3 protein: CASSVGLTRTSSYEQYF. The CDR3, as DNA: TGTGCCAGCAGCGTAGGACTGACTCGTACGAGCTCCTACGAGCAGTACTTC.

This clone came up once. The chain couples TRBV7-9 to TRBJ2-2; D might be TRBD2 (5 bases). The CDR3 has 13 amino acids. Deletions cut 3 bases from V and 5 bases from J, with 7 bases between. Germline-derived CDR1 and CDR2 are SEHNR and FQNEAQ (reference sequence). The CDR3 region is CASSLAGTGELFF. Written as DNA, the CDR3 is TGTGCCAGCAGCTTGGCGGGTACCGGGGAGCTGTTTTTT.

This chain joins TRBV11-1 and TRBJ2-7; D might be TRBD2 (6 bases). V dropped 4 bases and J dropped 2 bases, with 12 bases sitting between them. Looked up from germline, CDR1 is SGHAT and CDR2 is FQDESV (reference sequence). The CDR3 length is 14 residues. CDR3: CASSSGLSPYEQYF. The CDR3 region has the DNA TGTGCCAGCAGCTCGGGACTCTCGCCCTACGAGCAGTACTTC.

The chain is built from TRBV7-8 and TRBJ2-1; no clear D gene. The CDR3 has 16 amino acids. The V and J ends lost 5 bases and 6 bases respectively, with 20 bases between them. Germline assignment: CDR1 SGHVS and CDR2 FQNEAQ. The CDR3 coding sequence is TGTGCCAGCAGCAAAGTTGGCAGAGCGACCCCCAATGAGCAGTTCTTC. This encodes CASSKVGRATPNEQFF. Using reference TRBV7-8 and TRBJ2-1 for the parts outside the CDR3, the full variable domain is GAGVSQSPRYKVAKRGQDVALRCDPISGHVSLFWYQQALGQGPEFLTYFQNEAQLDKSGLPSDRFFAERPEGSVSTLKIQRTQQEDSAVYLCASSKVGRATPNEQFFGPGTRLTVL.

The chain is built from TRBV2 and TRBJ1-2; no definite D call. The V end was cut by 4 bases, the J end by 2 bases, with 11 bases between. The V gene's germline CDR1 is SNHLY and CDR2 FYNNEI. The CDR3 has 14 residues. The CDR3 coding sequence is TGTGCCAGCAGTGTTGAAACGGGGAACTATGGCTACACCTTC. This codes for CASSVETGNYGYTF.

In its sample, this clone was seen a few times. The rearrangement joins TRBV7-8 to TRBJ1-3; possibly TRBD1 for D (6 bases). Trimming stripped 6 bases from V and 16 bases from J, with 16 bases between. The CDR3 has 11 amino acids. CDR1 is SGHVS, CDR2 FQNEAQ, per germline. The CDR3 sequence: CASSSTGRHYF. DNA for the CDR3: TGTGCCAGCAGTTCAACAGGGAGACATTATTTT.

This chain links TRBV7-8 with TRBJ2-1; D perhaps matches TRBD1 (5 bases). CDR1 SGHVS and CDR2 FQNEAQ come from the germline V gene. The V end lost 8 bases, the J end lost 3 bases, and 8 bases lay between the germline ends. CDR3 length equals 12 residues. CDR3 region: CASQGLYNEQFF. In DNA form, the CDR3 reads TGTGCCAGCCAGGGCCTCTACAATGAGCAGTTCTTC.

Concerning this clone itself: The DNA is left out, because the CDR3 cannot be placed on it with certainty; the CDR3 is given as TCRdb lists it. The chain carries TRBV6-1 and TRBJ2-2; TRBD2, the table's D call, was not compared with the DNA. Germline V lookup: CDR1 MNHNS, CDR2 SASEGT. A total of 13 residues make up the CDR3, ends included. CDR3 loop: CASSTSNTGELFF.

The chain uses TRBV7-2 and TRBJ1-2; the D is unclear. In germline, CDR1 is SGHTA, CDR2 FQGNSA. The CDR3 runs 14 residues. V was cut by 0 bases and J by 0 bases, with 5 bases left in between. CDR3 in DNA: TGTGCCAGCAGCTTAGCGCAGACTAACTATGGCTACACCTTC. The encoded protein is CASSLAQTNYGYTF.

The CDR3 region has the DNA TGTGCCAGCAGCCGGACTAAACTATACGAGCAGTACTTC. Translation gives CASSRTKLYEQYF. This sequence joins TRBV7-2 and TRBJ2-7, with a possible D match to TRBD2 (6 bases). The CDR3 contains 13 residues. V lost 5 bases, J lost 4 bases, and 12 bases lay in between. The germline V gene has CDR1 SGHTA and CDR2 FQGNSA.

The chain combines TRBV27 with TRBJ1-2; D possibly corresponds to TRBD1 (5 bases). This CDR3 has 14 amino acids. Trimming removed 0 bases at V and 7 bases at J, with 12 bases between. Germline CDR1 MNHEY, CDR2 SMNVEV (reference sequence). CDR3 sequence (DNA): TGTGCCAGCAGTTTATCGTCCAGGGTCGGTGGCTACACCTTC. Its translation: CASSLSSRVGGYTF.

This clone was detected once. The junction does not match germline at one end; this may be a read error. V is TRBV7-7 and J is TRBJ2-6; no reliable D call. The germline V gene encodes CDR1 SSHAT and CDR2 FNYEAQ (reference sequence). The CDR3 consists of 16 residues. CDR3 in amino acids: CASSPFSGSGANVLTF. In DNA form, the CDR3 reads TGTGCTAGCAGCCCGTTTTCGGGCTCTGGGGCCAACGTCCTGACTTTC.

The rearrangement joins TRBV5-1 to TRBJ2-1, with 8 bases fitting TRBD2. V gave up 4 bases and J gave up 6 bases; unmatched junction bases: 9. CDR3 size: 15 residues. Germline V gives CDR1 SGHRS, CDR2 YFSETQ. The CDR3 loop is CASSPGGNGGNEQFF. The CDR3 DNA sequence: TGCGCCAGCAGCCCGGGGGGGAATGGGGGCAATGAGCAGTTCTTC.

The chain couples TRBV4-3 to TRBJ1-2, with 11 bases that match TRBD1. The CDR3 consists of 16 residues. In germline, CDR1 is LGHNA, CDR2 YSLEER. Germline trimming cut 8 bases from V and 3 bases from J; bases unmatched to any gene: 11. CDR3 sequence: CASAPEWTGGDYGYTF. The CDR3 bases are TGCGCCAGCGCCCCAGAATGGACAGGGGGCGACTATGGCTACACCTTC.

This rearrangement joins TRBV27 to TRBJ2-1; D gene ambiguous. CDR3 length: 13 amino acids. CDR1 is MNHEY and CDR2 is SMNVEV in the germline V gene (reference sequence). Trimming removed 3 bases at V and 7 bases at J, with 10 bases between. DNA of the CDR3: TGTGCCAGCAGTTTGCCTGGTCGGAATGAGCAGTTCTTC. It yields the protein CASSLPGRNEQFF.

This chain connects TRBV28 to TRBJ2-7; tentative D call: TRBD1 (8 bases). Germline V gives CDR1 MDHEN, CDR2 SYDVKM. V was shortened by 6 bases and J by 4 bases, with 22 bases between the two germline ends. This CDR3 comprises 16 residues. The CDR3 loop is CASRPRLHRGGYEQYF. In nucleotides, the CDR3 is TGTGCCAGCAGGCCCCGACTCCACAGGGGGGGATACGAGCAGTACTTC.

This clone was found once. The chain employs TRBV27 and TRBJ2-3; 13 bases fit TRBD2. V was clipped by 7 bases and J by 5 bases; unmatched bases: 6. Germline lookup yields CDR1 MNHEY and CDR2 SMNVEV (reference sequence). This CDR3 spans 15 amino acids. CDR3 loop: CASKPGLAGLDTQYF. The CDR3 nucleotides read TGTGCCAGCAAACCGGGACTAGCGGGGTTAGATACGCAGTATTTT.